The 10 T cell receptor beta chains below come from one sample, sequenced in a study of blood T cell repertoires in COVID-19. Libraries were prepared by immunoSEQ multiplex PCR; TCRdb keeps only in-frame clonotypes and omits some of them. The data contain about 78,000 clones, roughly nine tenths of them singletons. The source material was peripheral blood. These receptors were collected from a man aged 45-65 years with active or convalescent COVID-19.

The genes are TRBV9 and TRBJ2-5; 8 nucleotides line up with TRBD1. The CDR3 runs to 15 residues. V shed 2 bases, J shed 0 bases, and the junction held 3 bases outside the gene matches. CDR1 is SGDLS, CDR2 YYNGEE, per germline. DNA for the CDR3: TGTGCCAGCAGCGTTCAGGGGGCGCACCAAGAGACCCAGTACTTC. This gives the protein CASSVQGAHQETQYF.

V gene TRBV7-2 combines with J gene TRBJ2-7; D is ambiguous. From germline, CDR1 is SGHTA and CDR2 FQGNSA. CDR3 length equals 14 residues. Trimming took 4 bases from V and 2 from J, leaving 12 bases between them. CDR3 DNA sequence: TGTGCCAGCAGCTCTAACGGCGGTCCCTACGAGCAGTACTTC. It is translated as CASSSNGGPYEQYF.

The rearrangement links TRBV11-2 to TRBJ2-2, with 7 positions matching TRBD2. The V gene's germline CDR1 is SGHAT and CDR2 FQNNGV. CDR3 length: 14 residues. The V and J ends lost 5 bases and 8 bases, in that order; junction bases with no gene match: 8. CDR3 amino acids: CASSPPLAAGELFF. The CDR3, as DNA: TGTGCCAGCAGCCCTCCTCTAGCGGCGGGGGAGCTGTTTTTT. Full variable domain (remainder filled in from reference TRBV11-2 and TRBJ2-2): EAGVAQSPRYKIIEKRQSVAFWCNPISGHATLYWYQQILGQGPKLLIQFQNNGVVDDSQLPKDRFSAERLKGVDSTLKIQPAKLEDSAVYLCASSPPLAAGELFFGEGSRLTVL.

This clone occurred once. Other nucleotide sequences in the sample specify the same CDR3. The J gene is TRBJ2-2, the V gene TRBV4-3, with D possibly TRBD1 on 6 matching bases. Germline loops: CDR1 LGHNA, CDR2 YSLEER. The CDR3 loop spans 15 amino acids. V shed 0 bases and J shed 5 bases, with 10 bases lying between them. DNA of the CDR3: TGCGCCAGCAGCCAAGATACAGGGCGGACCGGGGAGCTGTTTTTT. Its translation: CASSQDTGRTGELFF.

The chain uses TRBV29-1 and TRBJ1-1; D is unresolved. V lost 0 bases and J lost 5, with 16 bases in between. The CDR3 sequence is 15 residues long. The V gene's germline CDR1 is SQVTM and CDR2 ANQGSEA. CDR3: CSVEDTNPRRTEAFF. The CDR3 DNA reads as TGCAGCGTTGAAGATACGAACCCTCGGAGGACTGAAGCTTTCTTT.

In DNA, the CDR3 is TGCGCCAGCAGCCATGTCGGCAGGGGTCGAACCGGGGAGCTGTTTTTT. This sequence encodes CASSHVGRGRTGELFF. The chain couples TRBV4-1 to TRBJ2-2, with D tentatively TRBD1 (6 bases). Germline V CDR1 and CDR2: MGHRA, YSYEKL. This CDR3 has 16 residues. The V end lost 3 bases, the J end lost 5 bases, and 16 bases lay between the germline ends.

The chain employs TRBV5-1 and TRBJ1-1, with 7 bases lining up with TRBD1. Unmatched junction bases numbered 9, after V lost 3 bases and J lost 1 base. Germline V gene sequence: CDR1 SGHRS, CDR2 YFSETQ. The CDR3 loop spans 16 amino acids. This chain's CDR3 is CASSSPGGYANTEAFF. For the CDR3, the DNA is TGCGCCAGCAGCTCCCCAGGGGGGTACGCGAACACTGAAGCTTTCTTT.

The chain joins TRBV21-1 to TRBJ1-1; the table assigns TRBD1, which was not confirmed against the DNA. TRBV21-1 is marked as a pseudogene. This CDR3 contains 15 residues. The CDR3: CASSKDPQGNTEAFF. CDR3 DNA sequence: TGTGCCAGCAGCAAAGATCCACAGGGGAACACTGAAGCTTTCTTT.

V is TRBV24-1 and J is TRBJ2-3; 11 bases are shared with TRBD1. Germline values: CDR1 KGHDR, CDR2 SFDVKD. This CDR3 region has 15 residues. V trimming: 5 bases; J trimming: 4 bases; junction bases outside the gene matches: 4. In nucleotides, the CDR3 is TGTGCCACCAGTGCACGGACAGGGGGCGCAGATACGCAGTATTTT. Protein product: CATSARTGGADTQYF.

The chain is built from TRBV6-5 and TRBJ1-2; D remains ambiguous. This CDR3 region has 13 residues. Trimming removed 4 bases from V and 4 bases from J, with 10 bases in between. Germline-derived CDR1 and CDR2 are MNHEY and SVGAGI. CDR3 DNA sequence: TGTGCCAGCAGTTCCTTCGGTACCTATGGCTACACCTTC. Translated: CASSSFGTYGYTF.